The rows below give T cell receptor beta chains drawn from one sample of a study of blood T cell repertoires in COVID-19. Sequenced by immunoSEQ multiplex PCR; TCRdb stores in-frame clones only, minus some. The table shows 200,000 to 250,000 clones, with 85% to 90% occurring only once. The specimen was peripheral blood. Receptor source: a man younger than 40 with COVID-19, enrolled during active disease. Both conserved end residues are part of each CDR3.

cdr3_aa: CASSQGEARYGYTF; j_call: TRBJ1-2; v_call: TRBV6-1
cdr3_aa: CASRRPRFIYF; j_call: TRBJ1-3; v_call: TRBV6-4
cdr3_aa: CASSLVRGNEQFF; j_call: TRBJ2-1; v_call: TRBV11-2
cdr3_aa: CASSGTGGRGNQPQHF; j_call: TRBJ1-5; v_call: TRBV2
cdr3_aa: CATSGGGTVEAFF; j_call: TRBJ1-1; v_call: TRBV15
cdr3_aa: CSVGSGLTPYEQYF; j_call: TRBJ2-7; v_call: TRBV29-1
cdr3_aa: CASNPTGGYNQPQHF; j_call: TRBJ1-5; v_call: TRBV19
cdr3_aa: CASSPTYIDNTYEQYF; j_call: TRBJ2-7; v_call: TRBV7-9
cdr3_aa: CASSQAGNSYEQYF; j_call: TRBJ2-7; v_call: TRBV14
cdr3_aa: CASSLGLAATGVEQFF; j_call: TRBJ2-1; v_call: TRBV5-1
cdr3_aa: CASSLTDRVGGQPQHF; j_call: TRBJ1-5; v_call: TRBV18
cdr3_aa: CAIRTGGDRRTGELFF; j_call: TRBJ2-2; v_call: TRBV10-3
cdr3_aa: CASSGAGGFYEQYF; j_call: TRBJ2-7; v_call: TRBV6-2/TRBV6-3
cdr3_aa: CSVTFQGVVNTEAFF; j_call: TRBJ1-1; v_call: TRBV29-1
cdr3_aa: CASSQVNEQYF; j_call: TRBJ2-7; v_call: TRBV14
cdr3_aa: CASSHSQDTYNEQFF; j_call: TRBJ2-1; v_call: TRBV4-2
cdr3_aa: CAISETSLNTGELFF; j_call: TRBJ2-2; v_call: TRBV10-3
cdr3_aa: CASSDKPAGVQFF; j_call: TRBJ2-1; v_call: TRBV2